These 12 T cell receptor beta chains were all obtained from the same sample, sequenced in a study of shared clonotypes between healthy human individuals. The method was immunoSEQ multiplex PCR; TCRdb's version includes in-frame clones alone and lacks a portion of them. The table includes about 710,000 clones, 55% to 80% detected once. The sample consisted of memory CD4+ T cells sorted from blood. Subset denoted: CD45RA-negative fraction. The receptors originated from a woman between 25 and 40 years old in good health.

The V and J genes are TRBV18 and TRBJ2-7; D tentatively reads TRBD1 or TRBD2 (5 bases each). Germline V gene lookup returns CDR1 KGHSH and CDR2 LQKENI. V lost 3 bases and J lost 5, with 11 bases in between. This CDR3 region has 13 residues. This chain's CDR3 is CASSPAEGNEQYF. CDR3 DNA: TGTGCCAGCTCACCGGCTGAGGGGAACGAGCAGTACTTC.

The chain links TRBV6-5 to TRBJ2-1; either TRBD1 or TRBD2 may fit D (5 bases each). Germline-derived CDR1 and CDR2 are MNHEY and SVGAGI. This CDR3 comprises 15 residues. Deletions cut 5 bases from V and 4 bases from J, with 15 bases between. The CDR3 reads CASSHDRDQYNEQFF. CDR3 in DNA: TGTGCCAGCAGTCACGACCGGGACCAATACAATGAGCAGTTCTTC.

J is TRBJ1-3 and V is TRBV11-2, with D possibly matching TRBD1 (5 bases). CDR3 size: 16 residues. The V and J ends lost 2 bases and 0 bases respectively, with 11 bases between them. CDR1 is SGHAT and CDR2 is FQNNGV in the germline V gene. CDR3 sequence (DNA): TGTGCCAGCAGCTTAACCCTCGGGGGCTCTGGAAACACCATATATTTT. This sequence encodes CASSLTLGGSGNTIYF.

V and J are TRBV7-9 and TRBJ2-1, with 13 positions matching TRBD2. The V and J ends lost 0 bases and 1 base, in that order; junction bases with no gene match: 6. Germline V gives CDR1 SEHNR, CDR2 FQNEAQ (reference sequence). CDR3 length: 19 amino acids. Here the CDR3 DNA reads TGTGCCAGCAGCTTAGCGAGACTAGCGGGAGGCCAATCCTACAATGAGCAGTTCTTC. Residues: CASSLARLAGGQSYNEQFF.

The J gene is TRBJ2-7, the V gene TRBV7-9; a weak D match, TRBD2 (5 bases). With 7 bases removed from V and 6 bases from J, the gap between germline ends came to 22 bases. In germline, CDR1 is SEHNR, CDR2 FQNEAQ (reference sequence). CDR3 length: 15 residues. The CDR3 DNA follows: TGTGCCAGCACCCCAAGCGGAGGTATCCCGCGCGAGCAGTACTTC. It yields the protein CASTPSGGIPREQYF.

V is TRBV19 and J is TRBJ2-5; 13 bases align to TRBD2. There are 14 residues in the CDR3. Losses at the gene ends were 9 bases for V and 2 bases for J; bases not matched to a gene: 3. Germline CDR1 and CDR2: LNHDA and SQIVND (reference sequence). CDR3 coding DNA: TGTGCCAGCGGGACTAGCGGGAATCAAGAGACCCAGTACTTC. Translation gives CASGTSGNQETQYF.

This chain uses TRBV11-3 with TRBJ2-3; 8 bases agree with TRBD1. This CDR3 contains 15 residues. Germline V lookup: CDR1 SGHNT, CDR2 YENEEA. Trimming at V came to 0 bases and at J to 1 base, leaving 0 bases not matched to a gene. The CDR3 coding sequence is TGTGCCAGCAGCTTAGAGGGACAGGGCACAGATACGCAGTATTTT. Its protein product is CASSLEGQGTDTQYF.

This clone was recorded only once. This sequence joins TRBV4-1 and TRBJ1-4; D remains unclear. This CDR3 region has 14 residues. Germline CDR1 reads MGHRA; CDR2 reads YSYEKL. V lost 4 bases to trimming and J lost 8 bases, with 14 bases between them. The CDR3 loop reads CASSPWTETEKLFF. The CDR3 region has the DNA TGCGCCAGCAGCCCCTGGACCGAAACGGAAAAACTGTTTTTT.

The chain uses TRBV18 and TRBJ2-7, with D tentatively TRBD1 (6 bases). CDR1 is KGHSH and CDR2 is LQKENI in the germline V gene. V lost 3 bases, J lost 1 base, and 13 bases lay in between. This CDR3 spans 15 amino acids. DNA of the CDR3: TGTGCCAGCTCACCCCGGGACATCCGGTCCTACGAGCAGTACTTC. Translating it yields CASSPRDIRSYEQYF.

This clone has more than one count but fewer than ten. The rearrangement links TRBV18 to TRBJ1-2, with a possible D match to TRBD1 (6 bases). Per the germline V gene, CDR1 is KGHSH and CDR2 is LQKENI. The V end lost 1 base, the J end lost 6 bases, and 15 bases lay between the germline ends. This CDR3 spans 15 amino acids. In nucleotides, the CDR3 is TGTGCCAGCTCACCACGGCCGGGGGCGGGAGATGGCTACACCTTC. Translation: CASSPRPGAGDGYTF.

In regard to this clone: This same CDR3 is encoded by further DNA sequences in the sample. The chain carries TRBV28 and TRBJ2-7; 10 nucleotides align to TRBD1. This CDR3 region has 15 residues. J was trimmed by 2 bases and V by 1 base; bases with no gene match: 2. The germline gives CDR1 MDHEN, CDR2 SYDVKM. CDR3 DNA: TGTGCCAGCAGTTTATTAGGGACAGGGGCCTACGAGCAGTACTTC. It codes for CASSLLGTGAYEQYF.

This clone appeared a few times. The rearrangement uses TRBV28 and TRBJ1-5; 7 nucleotides align to TRBD1. V lost 7 bases to trimming and J lost 5 bases; unmatched junction nucleotides: 14. The CDR3 spans 16 residues. Germline-derived CDR1 and CDR2 are MDHEN and SYDVKM. In nucleotides, the CDR3 is TGTGCCAGCATGCGTTGGGACAGACCCACATATCAGCCCCAGCATTTT. Protein sequence: CASMRWDRPTYQPQHF.